This TCR beta chain emerged from a study of blood T cell repertoires in COVID-19. This clone was detected a few times. From germline, CDR1 is SGHVS and CDR2 FQNEAQ. V lost 0 bases and J lost 9, with 12 bases in between. The CDR3 spans 15 residues. In the source study's methods: Reference gene primer amplification gave estimated nucleated cell counts. This table comes from immunoSEQ multiplex PCR, and its TCRdb copy is limited to in-frame clones, with some not included. The V and J calls and clone size come from that table; D and trimming were worked out from the DNA. The sample consists of some 48,000 clones, more than 75% of them appearing once.

The chain carries TRBV7-8 and TRBJ1-6, with D perhaps matching TRBD1 (5 bases). Sequencing was done on a sample of peripheral blood. The TCR originated in a human donor with acute or convalescent COVID-19. The donor label of this sample is uncertain. The DNA for the CDR3 is TGTGCCAGCAGCTTAGCGTCCAGGGAGGGTTCACCCCTCCACTTT. This translates into CASSLASREGSPLHF.